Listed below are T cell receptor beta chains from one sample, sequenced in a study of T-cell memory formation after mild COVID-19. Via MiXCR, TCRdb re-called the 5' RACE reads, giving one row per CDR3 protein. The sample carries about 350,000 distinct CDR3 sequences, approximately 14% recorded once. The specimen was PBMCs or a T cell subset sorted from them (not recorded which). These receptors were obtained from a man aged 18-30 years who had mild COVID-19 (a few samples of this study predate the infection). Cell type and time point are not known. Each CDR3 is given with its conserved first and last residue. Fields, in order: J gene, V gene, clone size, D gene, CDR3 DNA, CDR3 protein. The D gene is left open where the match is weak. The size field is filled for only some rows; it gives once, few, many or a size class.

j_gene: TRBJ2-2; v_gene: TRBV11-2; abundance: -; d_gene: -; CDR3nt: TGTGCCAGCAGCTTATCCCTCGGGGACACCGGGGAGCTGTTTTTT; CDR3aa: CASSLSLGDTGELFF
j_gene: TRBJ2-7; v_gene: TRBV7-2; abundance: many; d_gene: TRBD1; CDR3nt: TGTGCCAGCAGCTGGAACACCGGGACAGGGGGTTCCGAGCAGTACTTC; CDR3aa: CASSWNTGTGGSEQYF
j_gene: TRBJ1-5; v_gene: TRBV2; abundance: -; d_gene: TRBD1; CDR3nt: TGTGCCAGCAAACAGGGGTCTCAGCCCCAGCATTTT; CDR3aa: CASKQGSQPQHF
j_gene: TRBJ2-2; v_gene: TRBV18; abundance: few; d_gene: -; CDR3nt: TGTGCCAGCTCACTCCTGAAAGATACAACCGGGGAGCTGTTTTTT; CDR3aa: CASSLLKDTTGELFF
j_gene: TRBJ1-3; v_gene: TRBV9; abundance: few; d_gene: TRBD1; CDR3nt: TGTGCCAGCAGCTTTACAGGGGCACCTGGAAACACCATATATTTT; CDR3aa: CASSFTGAPGNTIYF
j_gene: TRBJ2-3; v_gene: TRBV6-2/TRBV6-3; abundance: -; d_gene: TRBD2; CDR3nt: TGTGCCAGCATGAGCGGGGGGGTGACAGATACGCAGTATTTT; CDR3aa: CASMSGGVTDTQYF
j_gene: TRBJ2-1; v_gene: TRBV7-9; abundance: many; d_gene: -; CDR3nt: TGTGCCACAGAACGGACAGATTACAATGAGCAGTTCTTC; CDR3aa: CATERTDYNEQFF
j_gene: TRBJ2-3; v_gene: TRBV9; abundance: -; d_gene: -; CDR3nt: TGTGCCAGCAGCGTTGGGCCTAGTGGGGCAGATACGCAGTATTTT; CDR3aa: CASSVGPSGADTQYF
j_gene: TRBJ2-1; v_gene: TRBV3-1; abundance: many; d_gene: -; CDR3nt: TGTGCCAGCAGCCGTCCGACTAGGAGCTCCTACAATGAGCAGTTCTTC; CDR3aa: CASSRPTRSSYNEQFF
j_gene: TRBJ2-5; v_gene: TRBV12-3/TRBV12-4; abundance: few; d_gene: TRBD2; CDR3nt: TGTGCCAGCAGCCGCGGACTAGCGGGGCGGGAGACCCAGTACTTC; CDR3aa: CASSRGLAGRETQYF
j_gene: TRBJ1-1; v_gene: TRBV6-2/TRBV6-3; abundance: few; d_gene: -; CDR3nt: TGTGCCAGCAGCAGACCGGGCTTGTGGGCTTTCTTT; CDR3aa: CASSRPGLWAFF
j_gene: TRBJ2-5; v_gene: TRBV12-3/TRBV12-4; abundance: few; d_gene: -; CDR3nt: TGTGCCAGCAGTTTGTCAGATGGAGAGACCCAGTACTTC; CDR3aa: CASSLSDGETQYF
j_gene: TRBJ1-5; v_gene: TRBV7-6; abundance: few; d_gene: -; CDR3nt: TGTGCCAGCACCGTAAACAGGGATAGCAATCAGCCCCAGCATTTT; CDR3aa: CASTVNRDSNQPQHF
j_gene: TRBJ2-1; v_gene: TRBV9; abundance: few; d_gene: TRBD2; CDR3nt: TGTGCCAGCTTATTTGGTAGGGCTAGCGGGGGATTTAATGAGCAGTTCTTC; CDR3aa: CASLFGRASGGFNEQFF
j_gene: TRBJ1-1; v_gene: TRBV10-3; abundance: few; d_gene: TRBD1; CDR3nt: TGTGCCATCAGTGAGTCGATTTCTCACAGGGGGCGGGACACTGAAGCTTTCTTT; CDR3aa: CAISESISHRGRDTEAFF
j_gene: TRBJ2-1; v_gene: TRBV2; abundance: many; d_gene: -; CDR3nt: TGTGCCAGCAGTTTTCCCAATGAGCAGTTCTTC; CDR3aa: CASSFPNEQFF
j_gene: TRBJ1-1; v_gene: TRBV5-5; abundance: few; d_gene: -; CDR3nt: TGTGCCAGCAGCGTCGGGGGCCGTCAGCTGTTCGAAGCTTTCTTT; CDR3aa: CASSVGGRQLFEAFF
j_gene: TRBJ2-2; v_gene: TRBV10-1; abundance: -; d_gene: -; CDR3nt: TGCGCCAGCAGTGAGAATGCAGGGGTCACCGGGGAGCTGTTTTTT; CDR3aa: CASSENAGVTGELFF
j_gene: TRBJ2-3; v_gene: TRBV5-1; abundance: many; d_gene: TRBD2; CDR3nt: TGCGCCAGCAGCCTACTTGGCGGGGGGGCAGATACGCAGTATTTT; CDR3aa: CASSLLGGGADTQYF
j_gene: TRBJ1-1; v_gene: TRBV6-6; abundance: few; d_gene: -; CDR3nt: TGTGCCAGCAGTTACTTGGACAGTGAAGCTTTCTTT; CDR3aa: CASSYLDSEAFF